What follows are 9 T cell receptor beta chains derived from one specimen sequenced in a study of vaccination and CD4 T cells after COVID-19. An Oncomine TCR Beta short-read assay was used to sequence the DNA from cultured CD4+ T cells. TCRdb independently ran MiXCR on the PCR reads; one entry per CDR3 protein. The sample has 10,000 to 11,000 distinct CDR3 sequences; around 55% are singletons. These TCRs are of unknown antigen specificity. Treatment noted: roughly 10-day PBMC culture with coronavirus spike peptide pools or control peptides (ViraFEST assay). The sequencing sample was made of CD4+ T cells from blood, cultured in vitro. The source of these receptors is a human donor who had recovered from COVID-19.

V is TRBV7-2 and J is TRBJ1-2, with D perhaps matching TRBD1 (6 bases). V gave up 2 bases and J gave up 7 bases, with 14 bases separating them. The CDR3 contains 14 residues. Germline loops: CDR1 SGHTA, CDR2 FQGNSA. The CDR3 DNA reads TGTGCCAGCAGCTTAATAGGGGGAGCAGTTGGCTACACCTTC. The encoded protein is CASSLIGGAVGYTF.

The DNA for the CDR3 is TGTGCCAGCAGCACAGGGGCGAGGGGGCAGCCCCAGCATTTT. It specifies CASSTGARGQPQHF. The V call is TRBV2, the J call TRBJ1-5; 7 positions agree with TRBD1. The CDR3 sequence is 14 residues long. CDR1 is SNHLY, CDR2 FYNNEI, per germline. V shed 6 bases, J shed 7 bases, and the junction held 9 bases outside the gene matches.

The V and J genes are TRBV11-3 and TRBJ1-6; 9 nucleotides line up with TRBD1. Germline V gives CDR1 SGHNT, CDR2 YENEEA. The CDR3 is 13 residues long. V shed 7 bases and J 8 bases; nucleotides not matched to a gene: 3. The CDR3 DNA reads TGTGCCAGCACGAGGACAGGGGATTCACCCCTCCACTTT. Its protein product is CASTRTGDSPLHF.

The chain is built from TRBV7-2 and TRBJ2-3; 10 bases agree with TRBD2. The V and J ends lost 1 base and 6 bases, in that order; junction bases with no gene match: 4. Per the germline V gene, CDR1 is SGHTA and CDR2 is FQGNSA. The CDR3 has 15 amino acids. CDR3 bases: TGTGCCAGCAGCTTAGTAGCGGGGGGTGGGGATACGCAGTATTTT. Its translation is CASSLVAGGGDTQYF.

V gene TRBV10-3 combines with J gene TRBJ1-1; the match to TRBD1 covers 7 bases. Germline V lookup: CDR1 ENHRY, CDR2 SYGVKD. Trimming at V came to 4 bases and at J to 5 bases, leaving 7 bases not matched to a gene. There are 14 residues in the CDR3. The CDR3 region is CAISAQTGKTEAFF. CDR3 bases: TGTGCCATCAGTGCCCAGACAGGGAAAACTGAAGCTTTCTTT.

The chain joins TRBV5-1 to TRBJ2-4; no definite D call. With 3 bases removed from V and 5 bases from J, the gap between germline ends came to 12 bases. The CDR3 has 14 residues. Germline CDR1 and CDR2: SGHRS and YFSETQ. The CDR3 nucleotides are TGCGCCAGCAGCTCATACGACGGAGAAAACATTCAGTACTTC. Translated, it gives CASSSYDGENIQYF.

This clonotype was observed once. CDR3: CASSLDRTTNEKLFF. CDR3 sequence (DNA): TGTGCCAGCAGCTTAGATCGTACAACTAATGAAAAACTGTTTTTT. V usage is TRBV7-9 and J usage is TRBJ1-4; D gene unclear. Germline V gene data show CDR1 as SEHNR and CDR2 as FQNEAQ (reference sequence). Between the trimmed V and J ends, which lost 1 base and 0 bases, there was a span of 6 bases. The CDR3 loop spans 15 amino acids.

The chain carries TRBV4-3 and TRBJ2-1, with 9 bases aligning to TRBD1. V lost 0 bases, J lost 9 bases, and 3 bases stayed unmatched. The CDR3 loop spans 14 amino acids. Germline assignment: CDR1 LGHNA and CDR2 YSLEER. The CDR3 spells CASSQDRQGGEQFF. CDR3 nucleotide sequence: TGCGCCAGCAGCCAAGACAGACAGGGGGGTGAGCAGTTCTTC.

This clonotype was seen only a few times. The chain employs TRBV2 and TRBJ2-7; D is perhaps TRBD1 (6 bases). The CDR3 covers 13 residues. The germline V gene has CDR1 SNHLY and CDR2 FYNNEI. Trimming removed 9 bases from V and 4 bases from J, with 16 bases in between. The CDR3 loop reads CASHGDISYEQYF. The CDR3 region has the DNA TGTGCCAGTCATGGGGACATTAGTTACGAGCAGTACTTC.